This T cell receptor (beta chain) emerged from a study of CD4+ T cells in melanoma. The study's findings and limits: In melanoma, neoantigen-specific CD4+ T cells reportedly differed in differentiation state. A reported correlation linked neoantigen-specific CD4+ T cells to CD8+, macrophage and B cell function.

Clones were sequenced by immunoSEQ multiplex PCR, and TCRdb holds only the in-frame ones, with some missing. The sample yields about 9,600 clones, 65% seen once. Notes on this clone: Its antigen is unidentified.

The sample taken for sequencing was cells from a culture (not recorded whether cultured in vitro). The TCR comes from a human donor with melanoma.

The CDR3 reads CASSLQGGNTEAFF. CDR3 bases: TGTGCCAGCAGCTTACAGGGTGGGAACACTGAAGCTTTCTTT. This chain links TRBV4-2 with TRBJ1-1, with D perhaps matching TRBD1 (6 bases). Germline CDR1 is LGHNA and CDR2 is YNFKEQ. Deletions cut 5 bases from V and 1 base from J, with 11 bases between. The CDR3 is made up of 14 amino acids.